The T cell receptor beta chain described here comes from a study of blood T cell repertoires in COVID-19. Study in general: T cells, B-cell-depleted T cells, or PBMCs provided the cDNA or gDNA that served as material.

Authors' processing steps: By means of reference gene primer amplification, nucleated cell counts were estimated. Data came from immunoSEQ multiplex PCR; TCRdb stores just in-frame clones and leaves some out. V, J and clone size are those of that table, while D and trimming were read from the DNA. The repertoire holds around 140,000 clones, with about 86% as singletons. Trimming cost V 4 bases and J 2 bases; bases outside gene matches: 6. The CDR3 sequence is 16 residues long. The germline gives CDR1 LNHDA, CDR2 SQIVND (reference sequence). The sequenced material came from peripheral blood. This clonotype was obtained from a woman in her fifties or sixties with acute or convalescent COVID-19. The chain recombines TRBV19 with TRBJ2-2; TRBD2 aligns across 8 bases. The CDR3 sequence: CASSRPGLDNTGELFF. The CDR3 DNA is TGTGCCAGTAGTAGACCGGGACTAGATAACACCGGGGAGCTGTTTTTT.